This note documents a single T cell receptor (beta chain) sequence. The antigen is undetermined. This record belongs to a study of cytomegalovirus exposure and HLA in healthy donors. 13 Jbeta primers and 60 Vbeta primers were used for the PCR. TCRdb's copy holds only in-frame clones and misses some; the assay was immunoSEQ multiplex PCR. Among under 200,000 clones, roughly 76% were seen once, and the ten largest hold roughly 6.7%. Study-wide findings and caveats: Presence/absence analyses took donor sequencing depth as roughly uniform. What a later analysis reportedly showed was that an Asian-associated ancestry cluster had fewer N-insertions than the approximately 700-donor mean.

There were likely unrecorded immune exposures, though donors were nominally healthy when sampled. Sequencing input: PBMCs. The receptor's source is a man aged 40-49 years in good health and CMV-seropositive.

The CDR3 loop reads CASRSNPGGETQYF. CDR3 DNA sequence: TGCGCCAGCAGATCCAATCCGGGGGGAGAGACCCAGTACTTC. The rearrangement uses TRBV5-1 and TRBJ2-5; 7 bases line up with TRBD2. The CDR3 contains 14 residues. The junction had 8 bases not matched to a gene; V was cut back by 5 bases and J by 4 bases. Germline V gives CDR1 SGHRS, CDR2 YFSETQ. The full variable domain, its missing parts supplied by reference TRBV5-1 and TRBJ2-5, is KAGVTQTPRYLIKTRGQQVTLSCSPISGHRSVSWYQQTPGQGLQFLFEYFSETQRNKGNFPGRFSGRQFSNSRSEMNVSTLELGDSALYLCASRSNPGGETQYFGPGTRLLVL.